The source of this T cell receptor (beta chain) is a study of regulatory and conventional T cells in RAG deficiency (dated by TCRdb to about 2017). Turning to the overall study: High-throughput TCR beta sequencing was used to compare the diversity and composition of the Treg, conventional CD4+ and CD8+ T cell repertoires of RAG-deficient patients with those of healthy controls. The paper's findings and limits, for the study overall: Compared with controls, Omenn syndrome and CID/AS patients had roughly 100-fold fewer unique TCR beta sequences in Treg cells, whereas the reduction in the other subsets was about 10-fold. Some T-cell subset analyses were not done for some subjects. All patient T-cell subsets had shorter CDR3 lengths; Omenn syndrome patients showed >75% Treg-Tconv repertoire overlap at nucleotide and amino acid level. Rather than being bona fide Treg cells, the sorted CD25-high CD127-low cells in Omenn syndrome patients may represent peripherally activated cells. Compared with control T-cell subpopulations, RAG-deficient patients had much lower Shannon entropy and higher Simpson indices.

Before genomic DNA extraction, conventional CD4+ T cells were isolated from blood as CD25-low CD127-high cells. Fewer than ten healthy control donors served as the comparison group for repertoire analyses. Including the terminal cysteine and phenylalanine, the CDR3 comprises 14 residues. Only the CDR3 region is kept as DNA, spanning 42 bases read in frame from base 1. V is trimmed back by 5 bases and J by 5 bases, and the junction contains 7 bases that no gene match accounts for. As encoded in the germline V gene, CDR1 is SGHVT while CDR2 is SQSDAQ. The method behind the library was the immunoSEQ multiplex PCR assay. Rearranged TCR beta chain products were amplified from genomic DNA of sorted T-cell subsets and sequenced. In the source study's methods: Repertoire diversity of productive TCR beta rearrangements was quantified using Shannon entropy and Simpson indices. Clonal expansion was assessed by the summed frequency of the 100 most abundant productive TCR beta clonotypes among total reads. The TRB repertoires were scored with a self-reactivity index built on which amino acids appear at CDR3beta positions 6 and 7. Two-way ANOVA was used for repertoire analyses, while Student t or Mann-Whitney tests were used for flow cytometric analyses. Imported from immuneACCESS, the table was reduced by TCRdb to in-frame sequences with V and J called. These copies leave out some clones; in studies compared against another copy, an unresolved V gene accounts for under half, and the cause of the remainder is not known. From that table come the V and J calls and clone size; the DNA was used to work out D and trimming. Counted in this sample were 45,000 or so clones; about 90% of them appeared once. The ten largest account for 0.5% to 0.55% of the sample.

On this clone: The antigen this receptor binds is unknown. No much larger clonotype is one base removed from it; base qualities were not supplied.

The same specimen was also included in a second study, on regulatory T cells. The second study's authors report: In the multiplex PCR, 52 forward TRBV primers and 13 reverse TRBJ primers were used, and assay-based and computational corrections were applied for amplification bias. In patients, repertoires had restricted unique TRB V-J pairs and skewed V and J gene usage, with regulatory T cells showing the most marked changes. The study compared T-cell receptor beta repertoires of sorted regulatory, conventional CD4+ and CD8+ T cells between CD3G-deficient patients and healthy controls. Ficoll density separation was used to isolate peripheral blood mononuclear cells. Rearranged TRB loci were amplified from genomic DNA by multiplex PCR within the immunoSEQ assay. TRB amplicons were sequenced using an Illumina HiSeq platform. Raw sequences were error-filtered and aligned to reference gene sequences by custom algorithms and were subsequently analyzed with the immunoSEQ online tools. Frequencies of productive and nonproductive TRB rearrangements were evaluated among both unique and total sequences. Group comparisons used t tests, Mann-Whitney tests or two-way ANOVA run in Prism software.

The sample taken for sequencing was CD4+ effector T cells sorted from blood. This sequence uses TRBV7-4 and TRBJ1-1, with TRBD1 matching 8 junction bases. This sequence was found in a human donor in good health. The CDR3 loop reads CASSDGQGVTEAFF. The sequenced DNA is TGTGCCAGCAGCGATGGACAGGGTGTGACTGAAGCTTTCTTT.